This T cell receptor (beta chain) was identified in a study of neurological immune-mediated disorders. TCRdb independently ran MiXCR on the 5' RACE reads; one entry per CDR3 protein. This repertoire shows under 45,000 distinct CDR3 sequences, roughly a fifth found once; its top ten account for about 4.5%. CDR1 is KGHSH and CDR2 is LQKENI in the germline V gene. This CDR3 has 15 residues. Described time point: technical triplicate 3. A remark on this clonotype: This may be a read error: a much more frequent sequence differs by one nucleotide.

The material sequenced was PBMCs. This chain connects TRBV18 to TRBJ1-4; D ambiguous. The clonotype comes from a man in his sixties with HTLV-1-associated myelopathy (HAM/TSP). The CDR3 here is CVSSPSNRPNEKLFF. The DNA of the CDR3 is TGTGTCAGCTCACCGTCAAATAGGCCCAATGAAAAACTGTTTTTT.